The clone carrying this T cell receptor beta chain was found a few times. Its antigen is unknown. The record originates from a study of cytomegalovirus exposure and HLA in healthy donors. Across the whole study: Sequencing of approximately 190 million T cells in an earlier analysis found around 120 million unique TCR beta sequences.

Researchers ran the PCR with 60 Vbeta and 13 Jbeta primers. Assay: immunoSEQ multiplex PCR; the TCRdb copy retains only in-frame clones and omits some. The table has under 200,000 clones, 65% to 70% seen once. Broader study findings: The study dropped some indistinguishable V segments, TRBV6-2 and TRBV6-3 among them. In a later analysis, HLA-associated TCR beta chains were more clonally expanded than equally common others. As a later analysis showed, a missense DCLRE1C variant was linked to trimming of TCR beta V- and J-genes.

Trimming at V came to 6 bases and at J to 6 bases, leaving 2 bases not matched to a gene. This CDR3 is built from 12 residues. The V gene's germline CDR1 is SNHLY and CDR2 FYNNEI. Source material: PBMCs. The clonotype was recovered from a woman under 30 in good health and CMV-seropositive. The chain recombines TRBV2 with TRBJ2-1; TRBD2 aligns across 7 bases. CDR3: CASRGGSNEQFF. The CDR3 DNA reads as TGTGCCAGCAGGGGAGGGTCCAATGAGCAGTTCTTC.